A single sample gave rise to the 19 T cell receptor beta chains below, sequenced in a study of control samples from healthy donors and cancer patients (dated by TCRdb to 2020 to 2021). Receptors were amplified or captured by the immunoSEQ multiplex PCR assay. The immuneACCESS repertoire file appears here via TCRdb, limited to in-frame rearrangements. These files lack a portion of the clones; in checked studies, under half of the deficit traces to unresolved V genes, and the cause of the others is not known. This sample has approximately 52,000 clones in its table, and about nine tenths of those were observed once. The ten biggest clones cover more than 12% of the sample. Sequenced input: PBMCs. All receptors come from a man aged 60-69 years with head and neck cancer.

This chain uses TRBV4-2 with TRBJ2-1, with 10 bases lining up with TRBD2. Germline CDR1 LGHNA, CDR2 YNFKEQ. Germline trimming cut 3 bases from V and 5 bases from J; bases unmatched to any gene: 10. This CDR3 has 17 residues. CDR3 sequence (DNA): TGTGCCAGCAGCCACAAAATAGGACTAGCGGACAACAATGAGCAGTTCTTC. As protein: CASSHKIGLADNNEQFF.

The chain has TRBV10-2 and TRBJ1-1, with D perhaps matching TRBD1 (5 bases). Per the germline V gene, CDR1 is WSHSY and CDR2 is SAAADI. The CDR3 sequence is 11 residues long. V was trimmed by 10 bases and J by 11 bases, leaving 17 bases between them. The CDR3 is CATTLQDLAFF. CDR3 nucleotide sequence: TGCGCCACTACACTACAGGATCTCGCTTTCTTT.

This chain joins TRBV29-1 and TRBJ2-6; tentatively, D is TRBD1 (6 bases). V gave up 5 bases and J gave up 4 bases, with 9 bases separating them. Germline CDR1 and CDR2: SQVTM and ANQGSEA. CDR3 length: 13 amino acids. The CDR3 DNA reads TGCAGCGTTAGGGGGACCGGGGCCAACGTCCTGACTTTC. It encodes CSVRGTGANVLTF. Complete variable domain (other parts from reference TRBV29-1 and TRBJ2-6): SAVISQKPSRDICQRGTSLTIQCQVDSQVTMMFWYRQQPGQSLTLIATANQGSEATYESGFVIDKFPISRPNLTFSTLTVSNMSPEDSSIYLCSVRGTGANVLTFGAGSRLTVL.

The genes are TRBV18 and TRBJ2-5; 9 bases agree with TRBD1. The germline V gene has CDR1 KGHSH and CDR2 LQKENI. This CDR3 spans 15 amino acids. V was clipped by 2 bases and J by 6 bases; unmatched bases: 7. CDR3 residues: CASSPSGGQGKTQYF. The CDR3 nucleotides are TGTGCCAGCTCACCAAGTGGGGGACAGGGAAAGACCCAGTACTTC.

The genes are TRBV5-4 and TRBJ1-2, with D perhaps matching TRBD1 (6 bases). This CDR3 is built from 15 residues. Germline CDR1 and CDR2: SGHNT and YYREEE (reference sequence). Between the trimmed V and J ends, which lost 0 bases and 2 bases, there was a span of 11 bases. CDR3 sequence (DNA): TGTGCCAGCAGCTTGGGGACAGACCTAAACTATGGCTACACCTTC. Amino acid sequence: CASSLGTDLNYGYTF.

The rearrangement links TRBV18 to TRBJ2-2; no clear D. Germline CDR1 and CDR2: KGHSH and LQKENI. V lost 4 bases and J 5 bases, leaving 20 bases between the germline ends. This CDR3 has 17 residues. Written as DNA, the CDR3 is TGTGCCAGCTCACTCGACCCCCCCGGTACCCTGACCGGGGAGCTGTTTTTT. Its translation: CASSLDPPGTLTGELFF.

Written as DNA, the CDR3 is TGTGCCACCAGTGGTGGGCTTGGCGGTGAAGCTTTCTTT. Translated, it gives CATSGGLGGEAFF. This chain uses TRBV24-1 with TRBJ1-1; unclear D gene. CDR1 and CDR2 (germline): KGHDR, SFDVKD. V lost 5 bases and J lost 7, with 13 bases in between. The CDR3 spans 13 residues.

The CDR3 reads CASSKIRADYNSPLHF. As DNA, the CDR3 is TGTGCCAGCAGCAAGATCCGGGCCGACTATAATTCACCCCTCCACTTT. This chain uses TRBV5-8 with TRBJ1-6, with D unresolved. The germline V gene encodes CDR1 SGHTS and CDR2 YDEGEE. The CDR3 consists of 16 residues. Trimming pared 4 bases from V and 3 bases from J, leaving 14 bases between.

Only a few counts were recorded for this clone. The chain uses TRBV27 and TRBJ1-1, with D maybe TRBD1 (5 bases). The V end was cut by 6 bases, the J end by 1 base, with 9 bases between. The CDR3 length is 13 residues. The germline gives CDR1 MNHEY, CDR2 SMNVEV (reference sequence). In nucleotides, the CDR3 is TGTGCCAGCAGCTTCGACAGGAACACTGAAGCTTTCTTT. Amino acids: CASSFDRNTEAFF.

J is TRBJ1-2 and V is TRBV28; D unresolved. The ends were cut back, 3 bases at V and 1 base at J, with 12 bases in the middle. The CDR3 contains 15 residues. Germline CDR1 reads MDHEN; CDR2 reads SYDVKM. CDR3 in amino acids: CASSFPGSFNYGYTF. The CDR3 DNA is TGTGCCAGCAGTTTCCCGGGGTCCTTTAACTATGGCTACACCTTC.

The gene calls are TRBV3-1 (or the pseudogene TRBV3-2) and TRBJ1-2, with 7 bases identical to TRBD1. CDR3 length equals 17 residues. V gave up 1 base and J gave up 4 bases; unmatched junction bases: 12. Germline V lookup: CDR1 LGHDT, CDR2 YNNKEL (reference sequence). Written as DNA, the CDR3 is TGTGCCAGCAGCCAAGTTTTATTAAGGGGGCTTGGCTATGGCTACACCTTC. This sequence encodes CASSQVLLRGLGYGYTF.

The chain is built from TRBV5-4 and TRBJ2-5; 12 bases line up with TRBD2. This CDR3 contains 16 residues. With 4 bases clipped from V and 5 bases from J, the junction kept 9 bases outside the gene matches. Germline values: CDR1 SGHNT, CDR2 YYREEE (reference sequence). The CDR3 region has the DNA TGTGCCAGCAGCCCGACTAGCGGGGGAACCAGGGAGACCCAGTACTTC. This gives the protein CASSPTSGGTRETQYF.

The genes are TRBV5-1 and TRBJ1-6, with D uncertain. The V end lost 7 bases, the J end lost 2 bases, and 10 bases lay between the germline ends. The CDR3 length is 14 residues. Germline V gene sequence: CDR1 SGHRS, CDR2 YFSETQ. In DNA, the CDR3 is TGCGCCAGCGGATCTGATCCCTATAATTCACCCCTCCACTTT. This encodes CASGSDPYNSPLHF.

The rearrangement uses TRBV28 and TRBJ2-2; the match to TRBD1 covers 12 bases. The CDR3 is 16 amino acids. Trimming cost V 3 bases and J 7 bases; bases outside gene matches: 6. The germline V gene has CDR1 MDHEN and CDR2 SYDVKM. The CDR3 DNA is TGTGCCAGCAGTTTCCCCGGGACAGGGGGCCACGGGGAGCTGTTTTTT. Amino acids: CASSFPGTGGHGELFF.

This rearrangement joins TRBV9 to TRBJ2-7; D might be TRBD1 or TRBD2, each matching 5 bases. V was trimmed by 0 bases and J by 0 bases, leaving 13 bases between them. The CDR3 runs to 16 residues. From germline, CDR1 is SGDLS and CDR2 YYNGEE. The CDR3 nucleotides are TGTGCCAGCAGCGTAGGTCCCGCAGGGAGCTCCTACGAGCAGTACTTC. Encoded protein: CASSVGPAGSSYEQYF.

V usage is TRBV7-9 and J usage is TRBJ2-7; the match to TRBD2 covers 7 bases. The CDR3 has 15 residues. Germline V lookup: CDR1 SEHNR, CDR2 FQNEAQ (reference sequence). With 5 bases clipped from V and 2 bases from J, the junction kept 9 bases outside the gene matches. CDR3 sequence: CASSPLTSAPYEQYF. The CDR3 nucleotides read TGTGCCAGCAGCCCGCTAACTAGCGCACCCTACGAGCAGTACTTC.

This rearrangement joins TRBV5-1 to TRBJ2-1, with 12 bases that match TRBD2. Germline V gene data show CDR1 as SGHRS and CDR2 as YFSETQ. The CDR3 totals 15 residues. V lost 7 bases to trimming and J lost 2 bases; unmatched junction nucleotides: 4. Here the CDR3 DNA reads TGCGCCAGCGGACCTAGCGGGGGGGCCTACAATGAGCAGTTCTTC. This encodes CASGPSGGAYNEQFF.

The chain carries TRBV9 and TRBJ2-5; D possibly uses TRBD1 or TRBD2 (5 bases each). The CDR3 is 15 amino acids. Between the trimmed V and J ends, which lost 3 bases and 2 bases, there was a span of 14 bases. The germline gives CDR1 SGDLS, CDR2 YYNGEE. DNA for the CDR3: TGTGCCAGCAGCGCCCCCGGGACGGGACAAGAGACCCAGTACTTC. Encoded protein: CASSAPGTGQETQYF.

The chain links TRBV3-1 (or the pseudogene TRBV3-2) to TRBJ2-7, with D maybe TRBD1 (6 bases). The CDR3 sequence is 15 residues long. CDR1 and CDR2 (germline): LGHDT, YNNKEL (reference sequence). V was clipped by 0 bases and J by 0 bases, with 9 bases between them. As DNA, the CDR3 is TGTGCCAGCAGCCAAGATCGGGACAACTCCTACGAGCAGTACTTC. Its protein product is CASSQDRDNSYEQYF.